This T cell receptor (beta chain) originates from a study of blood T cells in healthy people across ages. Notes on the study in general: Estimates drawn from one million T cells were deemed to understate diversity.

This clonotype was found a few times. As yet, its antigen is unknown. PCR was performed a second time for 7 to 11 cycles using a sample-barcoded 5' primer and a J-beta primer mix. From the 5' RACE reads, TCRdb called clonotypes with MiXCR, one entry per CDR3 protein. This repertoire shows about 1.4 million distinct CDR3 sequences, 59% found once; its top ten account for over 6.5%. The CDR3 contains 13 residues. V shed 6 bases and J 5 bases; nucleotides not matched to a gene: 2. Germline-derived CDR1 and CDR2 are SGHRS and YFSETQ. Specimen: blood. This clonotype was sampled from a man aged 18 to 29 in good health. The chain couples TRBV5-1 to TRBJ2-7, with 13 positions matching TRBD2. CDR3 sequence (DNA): TGCGCCAGCAACGGACTAGCGGGAGACGAGCAGTACTTC. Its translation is CASNGLAGDEQYF.